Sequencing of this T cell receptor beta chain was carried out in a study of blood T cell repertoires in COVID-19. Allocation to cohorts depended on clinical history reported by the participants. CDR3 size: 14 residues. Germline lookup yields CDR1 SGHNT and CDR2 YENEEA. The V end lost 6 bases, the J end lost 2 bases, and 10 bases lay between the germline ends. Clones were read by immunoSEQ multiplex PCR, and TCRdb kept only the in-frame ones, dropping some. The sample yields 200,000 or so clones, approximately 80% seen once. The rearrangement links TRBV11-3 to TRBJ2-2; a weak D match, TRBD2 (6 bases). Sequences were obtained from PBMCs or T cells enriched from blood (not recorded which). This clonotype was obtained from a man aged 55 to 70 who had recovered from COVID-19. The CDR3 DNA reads TGTGCCAGCAGTCCGGGACTCAACACCGGGGAGCTGTTTTTT. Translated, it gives CASSPGLNTGELFF.